This note documents a single T cell receptor (beta chain) sequence. This entry is derived from a study of blood T cell repertoires in COVID-19. Across the study: Sources were T cells, B-cell-depleted T cells, or PBMCs; the material itself was cDNA or gDNA.

Study processing details: Amplification of reference gene primers was used by the study to estimate nucleated cell counts. Using immunoSEQ multiplex PCR, the repertoire was profiled, and TCRdb retains in-frame clones only, with some absent. The V and J calls and clone size were taken over from that table, and D and trimming were inferred from the DNA. The repertoire holds a few hundred thousand clones, with around 88% as singletons. This clonotype was obtained from a woman younger than 45 who had recovered from COVID-19. The sample taken for sequencing was peripheral blood.

The CDR3 loop reads CASSRGQGTYYEQYF. The CDR3 nucleotides read TGTGCCAGCTCACGCGGACAGGGGACTTACTACGAGCAGTACTTC. The chain combines TRBV18 with TRBJ2-7; 9 nucleotides line up with TRBD1. This CDR3 has 15 residues. V was pared by 4 bases and J by 3 bases, with 7 bases of the junction left unmatched. The V gene's germline CDR1 is KGHSH and CDR2 LQKENI.